This T cell receptor beta chain derives from a study of blood T cell repertoires in COVID-19. Across the whole study: The United States, Italy and Spain were the sources of the acute and convalescent COVID-19 samples.

Per the original data handling: Reference gene primer amplification gave nucleated cell count estimates. Repertoires were generated with immunoSEQ multiplex PCR, while TCRdb's copy carries only in-frame clones and drops some. V and J calls plus clone size are reproduced from that table; the DNA served to infer D and trimming. The sample has 250,000 or so clones; approximately 83% are singletons. All enrollees were about 18 to 95 years old and from around 25 US areas. A single count supports this clone. V shed 6 bases and J 4 bases; nucleotides not matched to a gene: 10. The CDR3 loop spans 16 amino acids. Germline CDR1 is MDHEN and CDR2 is SYDVKM.

V usage is TRBV28 and J usage is TRBJ1-5; 9 nucleotides line up with TRBD1. The sequenced sample was PBMCs or T cells enriched from blood (not recorded which). The source is a woman aged 50 to 65 who had recovered from COVID-19. CDR3 nucleotide sequence: TGTGCCAGCAGCATCTACCGGGACAGGGATAATCAGCCCCAGCATTTT. Translation: CASSIYRDRDNQPQHF.